This section outlines one T cell receptor beta chain sequence together with its context. Its antigen is undetermined. Using unique molecular identifiers, the investigators prepared the TCRbeta library. From the PCR reads, TCRdb called clonotypes with MiXCR, one entry per CDR3 protein. The data hold roughly 400,000 distinct CDR3 sequences, with roughly 44% observed a single time. CDR1 and CDR2 (germline): SEHNR, FQNEAQ (reference sequence). The CDR3 loop spans 16 amino acids. V dropped 5 bases and J dropped 7; count of bases not matched to a gene: 7. This specimen comes from a study of T-cell reconstitution after alpha-beta-depleted transplantation in children. The study, taken as a whole, reports: After transplant, at about two months, alpha-beta T cells were reportedly derived from several hundred expanded graft clones. Several patients had high TCRbeta diversity at day 60; it came from surviving recipient T cells and thymic progenitors. T cells produced anew were the main source of T-cell counts and diversity one year after transplant.

Material: PBMCs, obtained before TCRalphabeta/CD19-depleted stem cell transplant. This clonotype originated in a girl aged 2 to 9 with aplastic anemia, due to receive a stem cell transplant. The chain carries TRBV7-9 and TRBJ2-1, with 14 nucleotides matching TRBD2. The CDR3 reads CASSPTSGGARNEQFF. The CDR3 DNA reads as TGTGCCAGCAGCCCGACTAGCGGGGGGGCCAGGAATGAGCAGTTCTTC.